These 27 T cell receptor beta chains were all obtained from the same sample, sequenced in a study of cytomegalovirus exposure and HLA in healthy donors (TCRdb year 2017). The library was produced with the immunoSEQ multiplex PCR assay. For the multiplex PCR, a mixture combining 60 forward primers for TCR Vbeta segments and 13 reverse primers for TCR Jbeta segments was used. The immuneACCESS repertoire file appears here via TCRdb, limited to in-frame rearrangements. These files lack a portion of the clones; in checked studies, under half of the deficit traces to unresolved V genes, and the cause of the others is not known. Present in this sample are 200,000 to 300,000 clones, roughly 78% of which were seen just once. The ten largest clones take up about 0.45% of the sample. The sample taken for sequencing was PBMCs. These receptors were obtained from a boy between 10 and 17 years old in good health and CMV-seronegative.

A few counts support this clone. The genes are TRBV5-6 and TRBJ2-3, with TRBD2 matching 15 bases. The CDR3 runs to 14 residues. The V segment lost 6 bases and the J segment 14 bases; nucleotides outside the gene matches: 10. In germline, CDR1 is SGHDT, CDR2 YYEEEE. The CDR3 DNA sequence: TGTGCCAGCAACCTTCCGGGACTAGCGGGGGGATGGTATTTT. As protein: CASNLPGLAGGWYF.

The chain is built from TRBV9 and TRBJ1-1; D is unclear. V lost 3 bases, J lost 4 bases, and 13 bases lay in between. CDR1 SGDLS and CDR2 YYNGEE come from the germline V gene. The CDR3 runs 14 residues. The CDR3 here is CASSAISERTEAFF. In DNA, the CDR3 is TGTGCCAGCAGCGCGATCTCGGAGCGCACTGAAGCTTTCTTT.

The J gene is TRBJ2-2, the V gene TRBV10-3; a possible D gene is TRBD2 (7 bases). Germline V gene lookup returns CDR1 ENHRY and CDR2 SYGVKD. The germline V and J ends were trimmed by 6 bases and 7 bases, with 15 bases remaining between them. This CDR3 has 14 amino acids. For the CDR3, the DNA is TGTGCCATCAGGCGGGGGCTAGCTAGCGGGGAGCTGTTTTTT. Translating gives CAIRRGLASGELFF.

This chain connects TRBV7-9 to TRBJ2-7, with D possibly being TRBD1 (5 bases). The V and J ends lost 1 base and 5 bases respectively, with 15 bases between them. Germline V lookup: CDR1 SEHNR, CDR2 FQNEAQ (reference sequence). This CDR3 comprises 15 residues. The DNA for the CDR3 is TGTGCCAGCAGCTTAGATGATTCGGCACAGGACGAGCAGTACTTC. Encoded protein: CASSLDDSAQDEQYF.

The rearrangement uses TRBV11-2 and TRBJ1-4; 9 bases map to TRBD1. J gave up 8 bases and V 5 bases, and 6 bases lay outside the gene matches. The germline CDR1 and CDR2 sequences are SGHAT and FQNNGV. The CDR3 loop spans 14 amino acids. The CDR3 DNA sequence: TGTGCCAGCAGCCAAGGACAGGGGAGGGAAAAACTGTTTTTT. Protein product: CASSQGQGREKLFF.

The V call is TRBV7-7, the J call TRBJ2-5; the D gene is possibly TRBD1 (6 bases). This CDR3 has 15 amino acids. The ends were cut back, 1 base at V and 3 bases at J, with 12 bases in the middle. Per the germline V gene, CDR1 is SSHAT and CDR2 is FNYEAQ (reference sequence). CDR3: CASSLGGLREETQYF. In nucleotides, the CDR3 is TGTGCCAGCAGCTTAGGGGGGCTTCGGGAAGAGACCCAGTACTTC.

The chain couples TRBV4-2 to TRBJ1-1; 7 bases are a match to TRBD1. Germline V gene data show CDR1 as LGHNA and CDR2 as YNFKEQ. Trimming at V came to 0 bases and at J to 10 bases, leaving 14 bases not matched to a gene. This CDR3 comprises 16 residues. The CDR3 DNA reads TGTGCCAGCAGCCAAGATACGGTTGATCAGGGGGAAGGAGCTTTCTTT. The encoded protein is CASSQDTVDQGEGAFF.

J is TRBJ2-7 and V is TRBV7-9, with 11 bases lining up with TRBD2. V trimming: 6 bases; J trimming: 3 bases; junction bases outside the gene matches: 4. The V gene's germline CDR1 is SEHNR and CDR2 FQNEAQ (reference sequence). This CDR3 region has 14 residues. The CDR3 protein is CASSRLAGHYEQYF. CDR3 sequence (DNA): TGTGCCAGCAGTAGACTAGCGGGACACTACGAGCAGTACTTC.

This clone was observed a handful of times. The chain links TRBV4-1 to TRBJ2-2, with 8 positions matching TRBD2. This CDR3 spans 16 amino acids. CDR1 is MGHRA and CDR2 is YSYEKL in the germline V gene. Trimming at V came to 3 bases and at J to 7 bases, leaving 10 bases not matched to a gene. The CDR3 region is CASSHSAGGFIGELFF. CDR3 coding DNA: TGCGCCAGCAGCCACTCGGCGGGAGGATTTATCGGGGAGCTGTTTTTT.

The V gene is TRBV5-4, the J gene TRBJ1-1; TRBD1 might be the D (5 bases). V lost 3 bases to trimming and J lost 4 bases, with 22 bases between them. This CDR3 region has 17 residues. Germline V gene lookup returns CDR1 SGHNT and CDR2 YYREEE (reference sequence). CDR3: CASSSGVYQGFGTEAFF. The DNA of the CDR3 is TGTGCCAGCAGCTCGGGGGTTTATCAGGGATTTGGCACTGAAGCTTTCTTT.

As for this clone: Other DNA sequences within the sample encode an identical CDR3. J is TRBJ1-5 and V is TRBV2, with a possible D match to TRBD1 (5 bases). Trimming left V 3 bases short and J 1 base short, with 7 bases between. Germline lookup yields CDR1 SNHLY and CDR2 FYNNEI. This CDR3 region has 14 residues. Here the CDR3 reads CASSDYRSNQPQHF. CDR3 nucleotide sequence: TGTGCCAGCAGTGATTACAGGAGCAATCAGCCCCAGCATTTT.

The V call is TRBV2, the J call TRBJ2-7; TRBD2 agrees at 12 bases. This CDR3 comprises 14 residues. From germline, CDR1 is SNHLY and CDR2 FYNNEI. The J segment lost 9 bases and the V segment lost 5 bases, leaving 8 bases of the junction unmatched. CDR3 DNA sequence: TGTGCCAGCAGTCCGACTAGCGGGAGCTTGCGGCAGTACTTC. This sequence encodes CASSPTSGSLRQYF.

The chain employs TRBV11-3 and TRBJ1-2, with 7 bases matching TRBD1. Germline V gene data show CDR1 as SGHNT and CDR2 as YENEEA. The junction had 8 bases not matched to a gene; V was cut back by 5 bases and J by 5 bases. This CDR3 has 14 amino acids. Here the CDR3 reads CASSTPAGGYGYTF. As DNA, the CDR3 is TGTGCCAGCAGCACCCCGGCAGGGGGGTATGGCTACACCTTC.

CDR3 loop: CAISGGRGTGELFF. The CDR3, as DNA: TGTGCCATCAGTGGAGGGAGAGGGACCGGGGAGCTGTTTTTT. This chain links TRBV10-3 with TRBJ2-2; a weak D match, TRBD2 (5 bases). This CDR3 region has 14 residues. Germline-derived CDR1 and CDR2 are ENHRY and SYGVKD. Trimming removed 4 bases from V and 5 bases from J, with 11 bases in between.

The chain has TRBV4-1 and TRBJ2-1; D is ambiguous. CDR3 size: 13 residues. The germline CDR1 and CDR2 sequences are MGHRA and YSYEKL. V was shortened by 1 base and J by 9 bases, with 10 bases between the two germline ends. The CDR3 DNA sequence: TGCGCCAGCAGCCAAGTCGGTTCCTCTGAGCAGTTCTTC. Its protein product is CASSQVGSSEQFF.

This sequence joins TRBV9 and TRBJ2-3; 14 nucleotides line up with TRBD2. V shed 2 bases, J shed 4 bases, and the junction held 9 bases outside the gene matches. CDR3 length equals 18 residues. Germline V gene sequence: CDR1 SGDLS, CDR2 YYNGEE. CDR3: CASSVRTSGGPRADTQYF. CDR3 DNA: TGTGCCAGCAGCGTTAGGACTAGCGGGGGGCCCAGGGCAGATACGCAGTATTTT.

This CDR3 is CASCVRDSSYEQYF. The DNA of the CDR3 is TGTGCCAGTTGCGTCAGGGATAGCTCCTACGAGCAGTACTTC. The chain couples TRBV13 to TRBJ2-7; D may be TRBD1 (5 bases). Between the trimmed V and J ends, which lost 9 bases and 0 bases, there was a span of 15 bases. Per germline, CDR1 PRHDT and CDR2 FYEKMQ (reference sequence). CDR3 length equals 14 residues. Supplemented by reference TRBV13 and TRBJ2-7, the full variable domain reads AAGVIQSPRHLIKEKRETATLKCYPIPRHDTVYWYQQGPGQDPQFLISFYEKMQSDKGSIPDRFSAQQFSDYHSELNMSSLELGDSALYFCASCVRDSSYEQYFGPGTRLTVT.

This rearrangement joins TRBV5-1 to TRBJ2-6; possible D gene TRBD1, 6 bases. Trimming shortened V by 4 bases and J by 0 bases, and 14 bases separated the two germline ends. The CDR3 runs to 17 residues. The germline V gene has CDR1 SGHRS and CDR2 YFSETQ. The CDR3: CASSPSTGSSGANVLTF. The CDR3 bases are TGCGCCAGCAGCCCCTCGACAGGCAGCTCTGGGGCCAACGTCCTGACTTTC. The complete variable domain, with remaining parts taken from reference TRBV5-1 and TRBJ2-6, reads KAGVTQTPRYLIKTRGQQVTLSCSPISGHRSVSWYQQTPGQGLQFLFEYFSETQRNKGNFPGRFSGRQFSNSRSEMNVSTLELGDSALYLCASSPSTGSSGANVLTFGAGSRLTVL.

CDR3 amino acids: CASSKSRGSEQYF. The CDR3 DNA reads TGTGCCAGCAGCAAGAGCAGAGGTTCCGAGCAGTACTTC. The chain uses TRBV7-6 and TRBJ2-7; D gene unclear. Per the germline V gene, CDR1 is SGHVS and CDR2 is FNYEAQ. This CDR3 comprises 13 residues. Trimming removed 5 bases from V and 6 bases from J, with 14 bases in between.

The chain links TRBV5-6 to TRBJ1-1; TRBD1 matches at 7 bases. The CDR3 loop spans 16 amino acids. Germline V gene sequence: CDR1 SGHDT, CDR2 YYEEEE. The V gene end was trimmed by 3 bases and the J gene end by 6 bases; junction bases not matched to a gene: 14. The CDR3 region is CASSWEIRTGNPEAFF. The CDR3 region has the DNA TGTGCCAGCAGCTGGGAAATTAGGACAGGCAACCCTGAAGCTTTCTTT.

The rearrangement uses TRBV19 and TRBJ1-2; the match to TRBD1 covers 7 bases. V shed 5 bases and J 3 bases; nucleotides not matched to a gene: 3. Germline V gene data show CDR1 as LNHDA and CDR2 as SQIVND (reference sequence). This CDR3 has 13 residues. CDR3 sequence: CASSLDRDYGYTF. In DNA form, the CDR3 reads TGTGCCAGTAGTCTTGACAGGGACTATGGCTACACCTTC.

The chain has TRBV4-1 and TRBJ2-5; D may be TRBD1 (5 bases). The CDR3 is 17 residues long. Trimming left V 1 base short and J 2 bases short, with 17 bases between. Germline-derived CDR1 and CDR2 are MGHRA and YSYEKL. The CDR3 here is CASSQAAFTTDQETQYF. CDR3 bases: TGCGCCAGCAGCCAAGCTGCTTTTACGACAGATCAAGAGACCCAGTACTTC.

The chain couples TRBV2 to TRBJ2-3; 9 bases line up with TRBD2. V lost 4 bases and J lost 1; bases outside the gene matches: 3. The CDR3 is made up of 15 amino acids. Germline V gene lookup returns CDR1 SNHLY and CDR2 FYNNEI. CDR3 DNA sequence: TGTGCCAGCAGTGCGGCTAGCGGGGGCACAGATACGCAGTATTTT. Translating it yields CASSAASGGTDTQYF.

This chain connects TRBV25-1 to TRBJ1-1; 8 bases agree with TRBD1. Germline V gene sequence: CDR1 MGHDK, CDR2 SYGVNS. This CDR3 spans 13 amino acids. The J segment lost 4 bases and the V segment lost 3 bases, leaving 1 base of the junction unmatched. CDR3 sequence: CASSDRGRTEAFF. The DNA of the CDR3 is TGTGCCAGCAGTGACAGGGGGCGCACTGAAGCTTTCTTT.

The chain is built from TRBV7-8 and TRBJ2-7; 12 nucleotides match TRBD1. J was trimmed by 2 bases and V by 5 bases; bases with no gene match: 13. In germline, CDR1 is SGHVS, CDR2 FQNEAQ. The CDR3 totals 18 residues. CDR3 sequence: CASSPTIPGQGAAYEQYF. CDR3 nucleotides: TGTGCCAGCAGCCCGACGATTCCGGGACAGGGGGCCGCCTACGAGCAGTACTTC.

The table lists this clone with a few counts. V is TRBV10-3 and J is TRBJ2-1, with TRBD2 matching 7 bases. The CDR3 sequence is 15 residues long. The ends lost 4 bases at V and 3 bases at J; junction bases unmatched: 6. The germline CDR1 and CDR2 sequences are ENHRY and SYGVKD. The CDR3 here is CAISGGSGFYNEQFF. The CDR3 region has the DNA TGTGCCATCAGTGGGGGTAGCGGGTTCTACAATGAGCAGTTCTTC.

The chain uses TRBV30 and TRBJ2-7, with 7 bases identical to TRBD1. Trimming removed 2 bases from V and 3 bases from J; junction bases left unmatched: 13. Germline CDR1 and CDR2: GTSNPN and SVGIG (reference sequence). This CDR3 contains 16 residues. In DNA form, the CDR3 reads TGTGCCTGGAGTCTCCAAACCGGGACAGACCTCTACGAGCAGTACTTC. Protein: CAWSLQTGTDLYEQYF.